This TCR beta chain appears in the sequencing data of a study of blood T cell repertoires in COVID-19. About the research overall: Acute and convalescent COVID-19 specimens originated in the United States, Italy and Spain. In each case, the material was cDNA or gDNA derived from T cells, B-cell-depleted T cells, or PBMCs.

Original processing methods: By means of reference gene primer amplification, nucleated cell counts were estimated. Assay: immunoSEQ multiplex PCR; the TCRdb copy retains only in-frame clones and omits some. V, J and clone size derive from that table, while D and trimming were established from the DNA sequence. The sample includes more than 200,000 clones, around nine tenths of them seen just once. Material for sequencing was peripheral blood. The sequence derives from a woman aged 40 to 49 who had recovered from COVID-19.

CDR3 nucleotide sequence: TGTGCCAGCAGGCCCACTACAGGAACAATGATCACCCTCCACTTT. Translated: CASRPTTGTMITLHF. The rearrangement joins TRBV2 to TRBJ1-6; TRBD1 is a possible D gene (5 bases). CDR3 length: 15 amino acids. V was pared by 6 bases and J by 14 bases, with 23 bases between. CDR1 SNHLY and CDR2 FYNNEI come from the germline V gene. Together with reference TRBV2 and TRBJ1-6, the CDR3 gives the full variable domain: EPEVTQTPSHQVTQMGQEVILRCVPISNHLYFYWYRQILGQKVEFLVSFYNNEISEKSEIFDDQFSVERPDGSNFTLKIRSTKLEDSAMYFCASRPTTGTMITLHFGNGTRLTVT.